These 11 T cell receptor beta chains came from one sample sequenced in a study of a mutant IDH1 vaccine in newly diagnosed glioma. The time point was: baseline, week 1 (first vaccination visit). The sample's treatment: pre-vaccination baseline after standard-of-care therapy. Generated by immunoSEQ multiplex PCR, the TCRdb table keeps only in-frame clones and is missing some. The table lists roughly 46,000 clones, roughly 89% of them singletons, with over 2% in the top ten. This material consisted of PBMCs, taken from a glioma patient treated with radiotherapy, temozolomide or both. These receptors were obtained from a man aged 35-49 years with glioma.

The rearrangement joins TRBV5-1 to TRBJ2-5; tentatively, D is TRBD1 (5 bases). The germline CDR1 and CDR2 sequences are SGHRS and YFSETQ. The CDR3 sequence is 15 residues long. Trimming left V 4 bases short and J 4 bases short, with 17 bases between. The CDR3 coding sequence is TGCGCCAGCAGCCCCCAGGTCGGAAGGGGAGAGACCCAGTACTTC. Its protein product is CASSPQVGRGETQYF.

The J gene is TRBJ2-1, the V gene TRBV19, with 9 bases that match TRBD2. The germline V gene has CDR1 LNHDA and CDR2 SQIVND (reference sequence). V lost 7 bases and J lost 0; bases outside the gene matches: 4. This CDR3 has 15 residues. The CDR3 bases are TGTGCCAGTACCGTTAGCGGGAGCTCCTACAATGAGCAGTTCTTC. Its protein is CASTVSGSSYNEQFF.

The genes are TRBV7-9 and TRBJ2-7; D not certain. Between the trimmed V and J ends, which lost 5 bases and 3 bases, there was a span of 14 bases. CDR1 and CDR2 (germline): SEHNR, FQNEAQ (reference sequence). The CDR3 contains 14 residues. The CDR3 sequence: CASSVSRTSYEQYF. CDR3 coding DNA: TGTGCCAGCAGCGTGAGTCGGACCAGCTACGAGCAGTACTTC. The whole variable domain, filled in from reference TRBV7-9 and TRBJ2-7, reads DTGVSQNPRHKITKRGQNVTFRCDPISEHNRLYWYRQTLGQGPEFLTYFQNEAQLEKSRLLSDRFSAERPKGSFSTLEIQRTEQGDSAMYLCASSVSRTSYEQYFGPGTRLTVT.

The rearrangement uses TRBV7-9 and TRBJ1-1; 8 bases fit TRBD1. Trimming removed 4 bases from V and 4 bases from J; junction bases left unmatched: 5. There are 14 residues in the CDR3. Germline V gene sequence: CDR1 SEHNR, CDR2 FQNEAQ (reference sequence). The CDR3: CASSSRDRTTEAFF. The CDR3 region has the DNA TGTGCCAGCAGCTCCCGGGACAGGACCACTGAAGCTTTCTTT. The variable domain in full, with the rest retrieved from reference TRBV7-9 and TRBJ1-1, is DTGVSQNPRHKITKRGQNVTFRCDPISEHNRLYWYRQTLGQGPEFLTYFQNEAQLEKSRLLSDRFSAERPKGSFSTLEIQRTEQGDSAMYLCASSSRDRTTEAFFGQGTRLTVV.

This clone was seen more than once but under ten times. The gene calls are TRBV7-2 and TRBJ2-1; D assignment may be TRBD1 or TRBD2 (6 bases each). This CDR3 is 17 amino acids long. Germline V gene sequence: CDR1 SGHTA, CDR2 FQGNSA. V shed 5 bases and J shed 6 bases, with 23 bases lying between them. CDR3 nucleotides: TGTGCCAGCAGCCCTCGGTTAGCGGACAGCTCGGGCAATGAGCAGTTCTTC. It specifies CASSPRLADSSGNEQFF.

This clone appeared a few times. The V gene is TRBV5-1, the J gene TRBJ2-5, with TRBD2 matching 7 bases. The CDR3 length is 13 residues. The V and J ends lost 4 bases and 2 bases, in that order; junction bases with no gene match: 2. Germline V gene sequence: CDR1 SGHRS, CDR2 YFSETQ. For the CDR3, the DNA is TGCGCCAGCAGCAGGGGACTACAAGAGACCCAGTACTTC. Translation gives CASSRGLQETQYF.

The chain couples TRBV4-1 to TRBJ1-3; TRBD1 aligns across 7 bases. The CDR3 length is 16 residues. Germline V lookup: CDR1 MGHRA, CDR2 YSYEKL. V dropped 8 bases and J dropped 4; count of bases not matched to a gene: 14. In DNA form, the CDR3 reads TGCGCCAGCGGCAAACAGGGGACCGCTGGAGGAAACACCATATATTTT. Encoded protein: CASGKQGTAGGNTIYF.

This clone was recorded once. The rearrangement links TRBV28 to TRBJ2-7; D call uncertain. With 3 bases removed from V and 4 bases from J, the gap between germline ends came to 10 bases. There are 13 residues in the CDR3. Germline-derived CDR1 and CDR2 are MDHEN and SYDVKM. The CDR3 region has the DNA TGTGCCAGCAGTTTGTGGCAGCCTTACGAGCAGTACTTC. Its protein is CASSLWQPYEQYF.

This clone was counted once. CDR3 DNA: TGCGCCAGCAGCCAGTTTGCGGGAATAATAACCTCCTACGAGCAGTACTTC. Translating gives CASSQFAGIITSYEQYF. The rearrangement joins TRBV4-1 to TRBJ2-7; D possibly corresponds to TRBD2 (6 bases). The CDR3 runs to 17 residues. The ends were cut back, 3 bases at V and 0 bases at J, with 18 bases in the middle. Germline values: CDR1 MGHRA, CDR2 YSYEKL.

In its sample, this clone was seen once. The chain recombines TRBV19 with TRBJ1-5; D not certain. V lost 3 bases and J 7 bases, leaving 10 bases between the germline ends. Germline-derived CDR1 and CDR2 are LNHDA and SQIVND (reference sequence). The CDR3 spans 13 residues. The CDR3 loop reads CASSIGVSQPQHF. Here the CDR3 DNA reads TGTGCCAGTAGTATTGGCGTTTCACAGCCCCAGCATTTT.

This chain joins TRBV7-9 and TRBJ2-7; a weak D match, TRBD2 (5 bases). The germline V gene has CDR1 SEHNR and CDR2 FQNEAQ (reference sequence). The CDR3 has 12 residues. V lost 5 bases and J 4 bases, leaving 9 bases between the germline ends. CDR3 in DNA: TGTGCCAGCAGCGGAGGAACTTACGAGCAGTACTTC. Protein: CASSGGTYEQYF.